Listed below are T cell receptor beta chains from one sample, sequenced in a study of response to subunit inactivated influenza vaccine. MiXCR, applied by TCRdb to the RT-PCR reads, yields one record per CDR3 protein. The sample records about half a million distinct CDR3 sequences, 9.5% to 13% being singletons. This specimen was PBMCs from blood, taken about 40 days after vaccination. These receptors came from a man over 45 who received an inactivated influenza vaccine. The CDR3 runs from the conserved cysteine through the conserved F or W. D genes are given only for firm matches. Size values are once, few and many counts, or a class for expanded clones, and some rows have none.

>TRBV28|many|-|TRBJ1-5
CASSWDQPQHF
TGTGCCAGCAGTTGGGATCAGCCCCAGCATTTT
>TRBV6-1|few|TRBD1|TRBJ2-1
CASSPPRDRGMNEQFF
TGTGCCAGCAGTCCCCCCCGGGACAGGGGTATGAATGAGCAGTTCTTC
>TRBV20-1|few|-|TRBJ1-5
CSAYPGLNQPQHF
TGCAGTGCTTATCCGGGCTTAAATCAGCCCCAGCATTTT
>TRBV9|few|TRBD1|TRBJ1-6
CASSSRTGHSPLHF
TGTGCCAGCAGCTCCCGGACAGGCCATTCACCCCTCCACTTT
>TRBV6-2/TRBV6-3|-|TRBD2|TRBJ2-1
CASSPASGGIYNEQFF
TGTGCCAGCAGCCCAGCTAGCGGAGGAATCTACAATGAGCAGTTCTTC
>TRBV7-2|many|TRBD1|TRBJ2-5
CASSVGITGVQETQYF
TGTGCCAGCAGCGTGGGAATTACAGGGGTTCAAGAGACCCAGTACTTC
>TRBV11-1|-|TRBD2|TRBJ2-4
CASSRQGSGGITKNIQYF
TGTGCCAGCAGCCGACAGGGTAGCGGGGGGATTACCAAAAACATTCAGTACTTC
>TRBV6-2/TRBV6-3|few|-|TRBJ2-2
CASSYSFPTGELFF
TGTGCCAGCAGTTACTCGTTCCCGACCGGGGAGCTGTTTTTT
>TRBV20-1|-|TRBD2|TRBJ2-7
CSARFREVYEQYF
TGCAGTGCTAGGTTCCGGGAGGTCTACGAGCAGTACTTC
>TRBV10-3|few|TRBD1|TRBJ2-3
CAISWTGTSTDTQYF
TGTGCCATCAGCTGGACAGGGACTAGCACAGATACGCAGTATTTT
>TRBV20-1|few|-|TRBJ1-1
CSARDPGIGTEAFF
TGCAGTGCTAGAGATCCGGGGATAGGAACTGAAGCTTTCTTT
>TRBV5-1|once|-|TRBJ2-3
CASSLEIGVALTDTQYF
TGCGCCAGCAGCTTGGAAATCGGGGTAGCCCTCACAGATACGCAGTATTTT
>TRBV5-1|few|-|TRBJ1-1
CASSLVGSANTEAFF
TGCGCCAGCAGCTTGGTTGGCAGCGCGAACACTGAAGCTTTCTTT
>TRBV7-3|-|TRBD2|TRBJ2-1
CASSLTAGVSYNEQFF
TGTGCCAGCAGCTTAACAGCGGGAGTTTCGTACAATGAGCAGTTCTTC
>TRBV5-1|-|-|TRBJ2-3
CASSLGSREYLTDTQYF
TGCGCCAGCAGCTTGGGAAGCAGGGAATATCTCACAGATACGCAGTATTTT
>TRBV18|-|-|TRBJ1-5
CASSPPWSSQPQHF
TGTGCCAGCTCACCACCGTGGAGCAGTCAGCCCCAGCATTTT
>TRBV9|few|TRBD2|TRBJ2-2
CASSVSGRAGTGELFF
TGTGCCAGCAGCGTAAGCGGGAGGGCCGGGACCGGGGAGCTGTTTTTT
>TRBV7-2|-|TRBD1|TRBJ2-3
CASSPRPKGQGTDTQYF
TGTGCCAGCAGTCCGCGCCCAAAGGGACAGGGTACCGATACGCAGTATTTT